The 23 T cell receptor beta chains given below trace back to one sample, sequenced in a study of CD8+CD57+ T cells in acquired aplastic anemia. Genomic DNA, serving as template, underwent TCR beta VDJ and CDR3 profiling. MiXCR, run by TCRdb on the reads, gives a single entry per CDR3 protein. The sample contains under 350,000 distinct CDR3 sequences, 45% to 65% of which appear only once. Patients sequenced had flow cytometry evidence of CD8+CD57+ cell expansion. What was sequenced was sorted CD4+, CD8+, or CD8+CD57+ T cells (not recorded which) from PBMCs. The receptor set was obtained from a human donor with aplastic anemia.

This clonotype was observed at least ten times. The V gene is TRBV6-4, the J gene TRBJ1-6; D ambiguous. Trimming cost V 5 bases and J 7 bases, with 12 bases left between them. Per germline, CDR1 MRHNA and CDR2 SNTAGT. The CDR3 contains 14 residues. The CDR3 region is CASSKETRNSPLHF. CDR3 nucleotides: TGTGCCAGCAGTAAGGAGACTCGGAATTCACCCCTCCACTTT.

The chain couples TRBV7-6 to TRBJ1-6, with 11 bases fitting TRBD1. Germline-derived CDR1 and CDR2 are SGHVS and FNYEAQ. V lost 5 bases, J lost 8 bases, and 11 bases stayed unmatched. The CDR3 covers 17 residues. Here the CDR3 reads CASSVSFPDRGHSPLHF. The CDR3 nucleotides are TGTGCCAGCAGCGTATCGTTCCCGGACAGGGGGCATTCACCCCTCCACTTT.

This clonotype was detected many times. The chain combines TRBV5-4 with TRBJ1-1; tentatively, D is TRBD1 (5 bases). Deletions cut 0 bases from V and 4 bases from J, with 10 bases between. Germline values: CDR1 SGHNT, CDR2 YYREEE (reference sequence). The CDR3 consists of 14 residues. The CDR3 sequence is CASSLAGLGTEAFF. The CDR3 DNA follows: TGTGCCAGCAGCTTGGCGGGGCTTGGCACTGAAGCTTTCTTT.

This clonotype was found many times. This clone may be a read error of a much larger clone one base away. The chain combines TRBV20-1 with TRBJ2-5; no clear D gene. The CDR3 extends over 13 amino acids. CDR1 and CDR2 from the germline V gene are DFQATT and SNEGSKA (reference sequence). Trimming left V 6 bases short and J 5 bases short, with 16 bases between. The CDR3 sequence is CSAKSTARETQYF. Written as DNA, the CDR3 is TGCAGTGCCAAGAGTACAGCAAGGGAGACCCAGTACTTC.

The chain links TRBV2 to TRBJ2-5; D is undetermined. The germline gives CDR1 SNHLY, CDR2 FYNNEI. This CDR3 region has 12 residues. V was clipped by 3 bases and J by 3 bases, with 5 bases between them. CDR3 sequence: CASSDPEETQYF. In DNA form, the CDR3 reads TGTGCCAGCAGTGACCCCGAAGAGACCCAGTACTTC.

The V gene is TRBV19, the J gene TRBJ1-1, with D possibly TRBD1 on 6 matching bases. Germline CDR1 LNHDA, CDR2 SQIVND (reference sequence). The CDR3 is made up of 13 amino acids. V dropped 10 bases and J dropped 7 bases, with 19 bases sitting between them. The CDR3 region has the DNA TGTGCCACCCGGGGAGGGGGTTTGGGTGAAGCTTTCTTT. Translated: CATRGGGLGEAFF.

The chain carries TRBV12-3 or TRBV12-4 and TRBJ1-6; 7 positions match TRBD1. The CDR3 totals 15 residues. V shed 5 bases and J 7 bases; nucleotides not matched to a gene: 8. For the CDR3, the DNA is TGTGCCAGCAGTCTTCCAGGGGGAGCGAATTCACCCCTCCACTTT. Residues: CASSLPGGANSPLHF.

The V call is TRBV7-2, the J call TRBJ1-2; 8 bases map to TRBD1. The CDR3 totals 14 residues. CDR1 and CDR2 from the germline V gene are SGHTA and FQGNSA. J gave up 5 bases and V 5 bases, and 7 bases lay outside the gene matches. CDR3 nucleotide sequence: TGTGCCAGCAGCGAAGGACAGGGAGAATATGGCTACACCTTC. It specifies CASSEGQGEYGYTF.

CDR3 amino acids: CATSWGRGITDTQYF. The CDR3 coding sequence is TGTGCCACCAGCTGGGGGAGGGGGATCACAGATACGCAGTATTTT. This chain joins TRBV15 and TRBJ2-3, with D perhaps TRBD2 (7 bases). V lost 5 bases and J lost 2, with 14 bases in between. CDR3 length: 15 residues. Germline CDR1 LNHNV, CDR2 YYDKDF (reference sequence).

The genes are TRBV5-6 and TRBJ2-1, with TRBD2 identical over 7 bases. The ends lost 5 bases at V and 6 bases at J; junction bases unmatched: 11. The length of the CDR3 is 15 residues. Germline V CDR1 and CDR2: SGHDT, YYEEEE. CDR3: CASRKRGRASNEQFF. In DNA form, the CDR3 reads TGTGCCAGCAGAAAACGGGGGAGGGCCTCCAATGAGCAGTTCTTC.

The V call is TRBV19, the J call TRBJ1-2, with D possibly TRBD1 on 5 matching bases. The CDR3 length is 13 residues. The germline CDR1 and CDR2 sequences are LNHDA and SQIVND (reference sequence). The V end was cut by 4 bases, the J end by 2 bases, with 8 bases between. The CDR3 region has the DNA TGTGCCAGTAGTACGACAGCCAACTATGGCTACACCTTC. Protein product: CASSTTANYGYTF.

This clonotype was found a few times. This chain uses TRBV24-1 with TRBJ2-5; D is unclear. Deletions cut 3 bases from V and 1 base from J, with 2 bases between. CDR1 is KGHDR and CDR2 is SFDVKD in the germline V gene. The CDR3 covers 12 residues. CDR3 in DNA: TGTGCCACCAGTGATCTCCAAGAGACCCAGTACTTC. Its protein is CATSDLQETQYF.

This chain connects TRBV11-1 to TRBJ2-7; no reliable D call. This CDR3 spans 13 amino acids. The germline gives CDR1 SGHAT, CDR2 FQDESV (reference sequence). V was cut by 1 base and J by 6 bases, with 10 bases left in between. CDR3 DNA sequence: TGTGCCAGCAGCTTAGGATCTCCGGCCGAGCAGTACTTC. It yields the protein CASSLGSPAEQYF. Supplemented by reference TRBV11-1 and TRBJ2-7, the full variable domain reads EAEVAQSPRYKITEKSQAVAFWCDPISGHATLYWYRQILGQGPELLVQFQDESVVDDSQLPKDRFSAERLKGVDSTLKIQPAELGDSAMYLCASSLGSPAEQYFGPGTRLTVT.

The DNA of the CDR3 is TGTGCCAGCAGTGAATCGTGGGAGTCTGAAAAACTGTTTTTT. This encodes CASSESWESEKLFF. The chain employs TRBV25-1 and TRBJ1-4; no clear D. Trimming removed 1 base at V and 7 bases at J, with 10 bases between. CDR1 is MGHDK, CDR2 SYGVNS, per germline. There are 14 residues in the CDR3.

This clonotype was seen ten or more times. The V gene is TRBV9, the J gene TRBJ2-3; 9 bases match TRBD2. Germline V gives CDR1 SGDLS, CDR2 YYNGEE. The CDR3 totals 15 residues. Trimming took 0 bases from V and 5 from J; bases not matched to a gene: 4. The CDR3 sequence: CASSVGGLAGDTQYF. DNA for the CDR3: TGTGCCAGCAGCGTAGGGGGACTAGCAGGAGATACGCAGTATTTT. Looking up the rest from reference TRBV9 and TRBJ2-3 gives the full variable domain: DSGVTQTPKHLITATGQRVTLRCSPRSGDLSVYWYQQSLDQGLQFLIQYYNGEERAKGNILERFSAQQFPDLHSELNLSSLELGDSALYFCASSVGGLAGDTQYFGPGTRLTVL.

The chain recombines TRBV7-2 with TRBJ2-1; 7 positions agree with TRBD2. The CDR3 covers 14 residues. The germline gives CDR1 SGHTA, CDR2 FQGNSA. J gave up 5 bases and V 5 bases, and 6 bases lay outside the gene matches. Here the CDR3 reads CASSREGPHNEQFF. The DNA for the CDR3 is TGTGCCAGCAGCAGGGAGGGGCCCCACAATGAGCAGTTCTTC.

This clonotype was seen only once. This chain links TRBV9 with TRBJ1-2; D is undetermined. With 0 bases removed from V and 4 bases from J, the gap between germline ends came to 10 bases. The V gene's germline CDR1 is SGDLS and CDR2 YYNGEE. This CDR3 has 14 amino acids. The CDR3 region is CASSVVSGAYGYTF. Here the CDR3 DNA reads TGTGCCAGCAGCGTAGTATCCGGCGCCTATGGCTACACCTTC.

This clonotype has more than one count but fewer than ten. This chain links TRBV20-1 with TRBJ2-7; tentative D call: TRBD2 (5 bases). The CDR3 contains 14 residues. Germline values: CDR1 DFQATT, CDR2 SNEGSKA (reference sequence). Trimming took 3 bases from V and 7 from J, leaving 19 bases between them. DNA of the CDR3: TGCAGTGCTAGTCGGACCGCCGCCGAGGGTGAGCAGTACTTC. It codes for CSASRTAAEGEQYF.

The chain joins TRBV20-1 to TRBJ2-5, with a tentative D call TRBD2 (5 bases). This CDR3 spans 12 amino acids. Trimming shortened V by 3 bases and J by 4 bases, and 9 bases separated the two germline ends. The germline CDR1 and CDR2 sequences are DFQATT and SNEGSKA (reference sequence). CDR3 nucleotides: TGCAGTGCTAGGGTTCGGGGAGAGACCCAGTACTTC. Its translation: CSARVRGETQYF.

CDR3 region: CASLSGINEQFF. CDR3 nucleotides: TGTGCCAGTTTATCGGGCATCAATGAGCAGTTCTTC. The chain links TRBV19 to TRBJ2-1, with D hard to call. CDR1 LNHDA and CDR2 SQIVND come from the germline V gene (reference sequence). The CDR3 consists of 12 residues. V lost 8 bases and J 6 bases, leaving 11 bases between the germline ends.

The J gene is TRBJ2-3, the V gene TRBV9; no clear D. V was clipped by 0 bases and J by 1 base, with 9 bases between them. CDR1 and CDR2 from the germline V gene are SGDLS and YYNGEE. The CDR3 has 15 residues. The CDR3 region has the DNA TGTGCCAGCAGCGTAGGTTGGTTTGGCACAGATACGCAGTATTTT. Translated, it gives CASSVGWFGTDTQYF.

The chain couples TRBV19 to TRBJ2-7; 10 bases are shared with TRBD2. Losses at the gene ends were 5 bases for V and 2 bases for J; bases not matched to a gene: 3. Germline lookup yields CDR1 LNHDA and CDR2 SQIVND (reference sequence). This CDR3 is built from 14 residues. The CDR3 DNA is TGTGCCAGTAGTGTAGCGGGAGGACCCTACGAGCAGTACTTC. It encodes CASSVAGGPYEQYF.

This clonotype appeared many times. The rearrangement uses TRBV5-1 and TRBJ2-5; D perhaps matches TRBD2 (6 bases). The V gene's germline CDR1 is SGHRS and CDR2 YFSETQ. Deletions cut 0 bases from V and 2 bases from J, with 11 bases between. This CDR3 has 15 residues. In DNA form, the CDR3 reads TGCGCCAGCAGCTTGGCCGGGGGAATTCAAGAGACCCAGTACTTC. This sequence encodes CASSLAGGIQETQYF.